Listed below are T cell receptor beta chains from one sample, sequenced in a study of blood T cells in healthy people across ages. A single record per CDR3 protein comes from TCRdb applying MiXCR to the 5' RACE reads. The sample has 900,000 to 950,000 distinct CDR3 sequences, around 29% seen once. This sample was shared with a second study, whose subject was T cells of mothers and their children.

The sequenced sample consisted of blood. The source of these receptors is a woman aged 40-49 years in good health. CDR3s include the opening cysteine and the closing phenylalanine or tryptophan. D genes are given only for firm matches. Clone sizes are given selectively: once, few, many, or a class where the clone is expanded.

>NA|NA|TRBV7-2|TRBJ2-3
CASRIGDTQYF
TGTGCCAGCAGGATTGGAGATACGCAGTATTTT
>NA|many|TRBV29-1|TRBJ2-1
CSVDHYNEQFF
TGCAGCGTTGACCATTACAATGAGCAGTTCTTC
>TRBD1|few|TRBV11-2|TRBJ2-2
CASSLRGQGEPNTGELFF
TGTGCCAGCAGCCTCCGTGGGCAGGGGGAGCCGAACACCGGGGAGCTGTTTTTT
>TRBD2|few|TRBV28|TRBJ2-5
CASSLSGSGGTETQYF
TGTGCCAGCAGTTTATCGGGTAGCGGGGGGACGGAGACCCAGTACTTC
>NA|NA|TRBV5-1|TRBJ1-6
CASSLTSGRNNSPLHF
TGCGCCAGCAGCTTGACCTCAGGGCGGAATAATTCACCCCTCCACTTT
>NA|few|TRBV9|TRBJ1-2
CASSVDGGGANYGYTF
TGTGCCAGCAGCGTAGACGGTGGGGGGGCGAACTATGGCTACACCTTC
>NA|NA|TRBV28|TRBJ2-5
CASSLRFRDWKTQYF
TGTGCCAGCAGTTTGAGATTCAGGGATTGGAAGACCCAGTACTTC
>TRBD2|many|TRBV4-2|TRBJ2-5
CASRPTSGEETQYF
TGTGCCAGCAGACCGACTAGCGGGGAGGAGACCCAGTACTTC
>NA|NA|TRBV4-1|TRBJ1-1
CASRSVGGGRTEAFF
TGCGCCAGCAGGTCCGTTGGTGGAGGACGGACTGAAGCTTTCTTT
>NA|few|TRBV7-2|TRBJ2-3
CASSYYGRISTDTQYF
TGTGCCAGCAGCTACTACGGACGGATATCTACAGATACGCAGTATTTT
>NA|NA|TRBV29-1|TRBJ2-3
CSAARATQYF
TGCAGTGCCGCCCGGGCTACGCAGTATTTT
>NA|many|TRBV7-2|TRBJ1-2
CASSRDPNYGYTF
TGTGCCAGCAGCCGAGACCCTAACTATGGCTACACCTTC
>NA|few|TRBV4-2|TRBJ2-1
CASSQGTGPSYNEQFF
TGTGCCAGCAGCCAAGGTACAGGGCCCTCCTACAATGAGCAGTTCTTC
>TRBD1|few|TRBV12-3/TRBV12-4|TRBJ2-2
CASSPPRRDRGFLTGELFF
TGTGCCAGCAGTCCCCCCCGCCGGGACAGGGGGTTTCTTACCGGGGAGCTGTTTTTT
>TRBD2|many|TRBV3-1|TRBJ2-7
CASSPAGDQGSYEQYF
TGTGCCAGCAGCCCGGCGGGGGACCAAGGTTCCTACGAGCAGTACTTC
>TRBD1|NA|TRBV7-2|TRBJ2-1
CASSFRTGRYNEQFF
TGTGCCAGCAGCTTCAGGACAGGGCGGTACAATGAGCAGTTCTTC
>NA|NA|TRBV7-8|TRBJ1-1
CASSLVQGGNTEAFF
TGTGCCAGCAGCTTAGTTCAGGGAGGGAACACTGAAGCTTTCTTT
>TRBD1|NA|TRBV7-2|TRBJ2-1
CASSRQGRSYNEQFF
TGTGCCAGCAGCCGACAGGGGAGGTCCTACAATGAGCAGTTCTTC
>NA|many|TRBV2|TRBJ2-5
CASSEAYTLEETQYF
TGTGCCAGCAGTGAAGCGTACACCCTGGAGGAGACCCAGTACTTC
>NA|many|TRBV9|TRBJ2-7
CASSVGVSYEQYF
TGTGCCAGCAGTGTCGGGGTCTCCTACGAGCAGTACTTC
>TRBD2|once|TRBV28|TRBJ2-4
CASGPPPGREAKNIQYF
TGTGCCAGCGGTCCCCCCCCGGGGAGGGAGGCCAAAAACATTCAGTACTTC
>TRBD2|NA|TRBV28|TRBJ2-2
CASSFTTSGVNTGELFF
TGTGCCAGCAGTTTTACCACTAGCGGCGTGAACACCGGGGAGCTGTTTTTT
>TRBD1|NA|TRBV7-3|TRBJ2-7
CASGLGQGSEQYF
TGTGCCAGCGGCTTGGGACAGGGTAGTGAGCAGTACTTC
>NA|once|TRBV20-1|TRBJ2-3
CSTRGSGGTDTQYF
TGCAGTACTAGGGGTAGCGGAGGCACAGATACGCAGTATTTT
>TRBD1|few|TRBV7-9|TRBJ2-1
CASSSQGYSYNEQFF
TGTGCCAGCAGCTCACAGGGGTACAGCTACAATGAGCAGTTCTTC
>NA|NA|TRBV20-1|TRBJ2-7
CSAIRDPRDEQYF
TGCAGTGCTATCCGGGACCCTAGGGACGAGCAGTACTTC
>NA|NA|TRBV12-3/TRBV12-4|TRBJ1-4
CASSQGDPNEKLFF
TGTGCCAGCAGTCAGGGCGACCCTAATGAAAAACTGTTTTTT
>TRBD1|few|TRBV5-1|TRBJ2-2
CASSWTGEVTGELFF
TGCGCCAGCAGCTGGACAGGGGAAGTGACCGGGGAGCTGTTTTTT
>TRBD2|NA|TRBV5-6|TRBJ2-3
CASSFFFPQRGVTDTQYF
TGTGCCAGCAGCTTTTTCTTTCCCCAGCGGGGGGTCACAGATACGCAGTATTTT
>NA|many|TRBV11-2|TRBJ1-2
CASSPGTTYGYTF
TGTGCCAGCAGCCCAGGGACTACCTATGGCTACACCTTC
>NA|many|TRBV29-1|TRBJ1-5
CSVVTHSNQPQHF
TGCAGCGTTGTTACTCATAGCAATCAGCCCCAGCATTTT
>NA|NA|TRBV7-2|TRBJ2-7
CASSHSRQNYEQYF
TGTGCCAGCAGCCATTCTCGACAGAACTACGAGCAGTACTTC
>NA|NA|TRBV7-6|TRBJ2-1
CASSDWGLGLGEQFF
TGTGCCAGCAGCGATTGGGGGCTTGGGTTGGGTGAGCAGTTCTTC
>TRBD1|few|TRBV3-1|TRBJ1-2
CASSQETGSYGYTF
TGTGCCAGCAGCCAGGAGACAGGGAGCTATGGCTACACCTTC
>NA|NA|TRBV7-6|TRBJ2-7
CASSPTWRGDREQYF
TGTGCCAGCAGCCCAACATGGAGGGGGGATCGCGAGCAGTACTTC
>NA|many|TRBV15|TRBJ1-1
CATSRGLNTEAFF
TGTGCCACCAGCAGAGGCCTGAACACTGAAGCTTTCTTT
>TRBD2|once|TRBV7-3|TRBJ2-3
CASSLKLGRRTSADTQYF
TGTGCCAGCAGCTTAAAATTGGGGAGGCGCACTAGCGCAGATACGCAGTATTTT
>NA|NA|TRBV30|TRBJ2-7
CAWRNGSSYEQYF
TGTGCCTGGAGAAACGGGAGCTCCTACGAGCAGTACTTC
>NA|NA|TRBV7-2|TRBJ2-1
CASSSTGGGSGVFF
TGTGCCAGCAGCTCGACTGGAGGGGGGTCTGGGGTGTTCTTC
>TRBD2|NA|TRBV5-1|TRBJ2-5
CASSSDGLAGGRGQYF
TGCGCCAGCAGCTCAGACGGACTAGCGGGGGGAAGGGGGCAGTACTTC
>NA|NA|TRBV4-1|TRBJ1-2
CASSQVGSLSYGYTF
TGCGCCAGCAGCCAAGTCGGCAGCCTAAGCTATGGCTACACCTTC
>TRBD2|many|TRBV3-1|TRBJ2-1
CASSQGPAGQDQFF
TGTGCCAGCAGCCAAGGCCCAGCGGGGCAGGATCAGTTCTTC
>NA|few|TRBV7-2|TRBJ2-3
CASSYPATDTQYF
TGTGCCAGCAGCTATCCAGCTACGGATACGCAGTATTTT
>NA|few|TRBV20-1|TRBJ2-6
CSAQLPGANVLTF
TGCAGTGCTCAGCTTCCTGGGGCCAACGTCCTGACTTTC
>TRBD1|few|TRBV7-6|TRBJ2-4
CASSTTGGAGEEQYF
TGTGCCAGCAGCACGACAGGGGGCGCGGGGGAAGAGCAGTACTTC
>NA|many|TRBV28|TRBJ2-7
CASSLRNYEQYF
TGTGCCAGCAGTTTACGGAACTACGAGCAGTACTTC
>NA|NA|TRBV24-1|TRBJ2-1
CAPSDLQGGDEQFF
TGTGCCCCCAGTGATTTGCAAGGTGGCGATGAGCAGTTCTTC
>NA|many|TRBV5-1|TRBJ2-7
CASAVMDGTYEQYF
TGCGCCAGCGCCGTAATGGACGGTACCTACGAGCAGTACTTC
>NA|many|TRBV7-3|TRBJ2-7
CASSPSTGFGEQYF
TGTGCCAGCAGCCCATCTACAGGGTTTGGCGAGCAGTACTTC
>TRBD1|NA|TRBV6-6|TRBJ2-5
CASRETGGRQETQYF
TGTGCCAGCAGAGAGACAGGGGGACGCCAAGAGACCCAGTACTTC